The 3 T cell receptor beta chains given below trace back to one sample, sequenced in a study of blood T cell repertoires in COVID-19. The protocol was immunoSEQ multiplex PCR, while the TCRdb copy is restricted to in-frame clones and leaves out a portion. The data show about 160,000 clones, about 80% seen once. Sequencing used peripheral blood. These receptors came from an elderly woman with acute or convalescent COVID-19.

This clone was counted only a few times. V is TRBV29-1 and J is TRBJ1-1; D is possibly TRBD1 (5 bases). There are 12 residues in the CDR3. Germline CDR1 and CDR2: SQVTM and ANQGSEA. Trimming left V 4 bases short and J 11 bases short, with 17 bases between. The CDR3 coding sequence is TGCAGCGTTGTTGGGGGACTCAAAAGGGCTTTCTTT. This gives the protein CSVVGGLKRAFF.

The V and J genes are TRBV10-3 and TRBJ1-1; 9 bases agree with TRBD1. Germline lookup yields CDR1 ENHRY and CDR2 SYGVKD. This CDR3 has 14 residues. The V gene end was trimmed by 4 bases and the J gene end by 3 bases; junction bases not matched to a gene: 3. As DNA, the CDR3 is TGTGCCATCAGTGGGGACAGGGTTGACACTGAAGCTTTCTTT. It encodes CAISGDRVDTEAFF.

In DNA form, the CDR3 reads TGCGCCAGCAGCCTACCATCGGGTAGGGAGCTGTTTTTT. This codes for CASSLPSGRELFF. The rearrangement links TRBV4-1 to TRBJ2-2; the D is unclear. The CDR3 covers 13 residues. Trimming removed 4 bases from V and 9 bases from J, with 12 bases in between. The germline gives CDR1 MGHRA, CDR2 YSYEKL.